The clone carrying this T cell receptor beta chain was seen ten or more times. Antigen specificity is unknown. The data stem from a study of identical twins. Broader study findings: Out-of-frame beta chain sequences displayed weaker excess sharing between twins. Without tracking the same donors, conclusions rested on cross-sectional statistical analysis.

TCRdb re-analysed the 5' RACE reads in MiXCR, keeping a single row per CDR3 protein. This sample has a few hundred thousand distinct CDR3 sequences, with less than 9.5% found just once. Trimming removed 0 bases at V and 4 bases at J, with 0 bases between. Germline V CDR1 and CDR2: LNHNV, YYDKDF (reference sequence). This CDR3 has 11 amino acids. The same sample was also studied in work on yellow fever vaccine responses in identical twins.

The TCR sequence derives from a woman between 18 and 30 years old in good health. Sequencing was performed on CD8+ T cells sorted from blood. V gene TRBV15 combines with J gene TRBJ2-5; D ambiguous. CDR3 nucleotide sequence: TGTGCCACCAGCAGAGAAGAGACCCAGTACTTC. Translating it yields CATSREETQYF. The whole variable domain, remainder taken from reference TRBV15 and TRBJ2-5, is DAMVIQNPRYQVTQFGKPVTLSCSQTLNHNVMYWYQQKSSQAPKLLFHYYDKDFNNEADTPDNFQSRRPNTSFCFLDIRSPGLGDTAMYLCATSREETQYFGPGTRLLVL.